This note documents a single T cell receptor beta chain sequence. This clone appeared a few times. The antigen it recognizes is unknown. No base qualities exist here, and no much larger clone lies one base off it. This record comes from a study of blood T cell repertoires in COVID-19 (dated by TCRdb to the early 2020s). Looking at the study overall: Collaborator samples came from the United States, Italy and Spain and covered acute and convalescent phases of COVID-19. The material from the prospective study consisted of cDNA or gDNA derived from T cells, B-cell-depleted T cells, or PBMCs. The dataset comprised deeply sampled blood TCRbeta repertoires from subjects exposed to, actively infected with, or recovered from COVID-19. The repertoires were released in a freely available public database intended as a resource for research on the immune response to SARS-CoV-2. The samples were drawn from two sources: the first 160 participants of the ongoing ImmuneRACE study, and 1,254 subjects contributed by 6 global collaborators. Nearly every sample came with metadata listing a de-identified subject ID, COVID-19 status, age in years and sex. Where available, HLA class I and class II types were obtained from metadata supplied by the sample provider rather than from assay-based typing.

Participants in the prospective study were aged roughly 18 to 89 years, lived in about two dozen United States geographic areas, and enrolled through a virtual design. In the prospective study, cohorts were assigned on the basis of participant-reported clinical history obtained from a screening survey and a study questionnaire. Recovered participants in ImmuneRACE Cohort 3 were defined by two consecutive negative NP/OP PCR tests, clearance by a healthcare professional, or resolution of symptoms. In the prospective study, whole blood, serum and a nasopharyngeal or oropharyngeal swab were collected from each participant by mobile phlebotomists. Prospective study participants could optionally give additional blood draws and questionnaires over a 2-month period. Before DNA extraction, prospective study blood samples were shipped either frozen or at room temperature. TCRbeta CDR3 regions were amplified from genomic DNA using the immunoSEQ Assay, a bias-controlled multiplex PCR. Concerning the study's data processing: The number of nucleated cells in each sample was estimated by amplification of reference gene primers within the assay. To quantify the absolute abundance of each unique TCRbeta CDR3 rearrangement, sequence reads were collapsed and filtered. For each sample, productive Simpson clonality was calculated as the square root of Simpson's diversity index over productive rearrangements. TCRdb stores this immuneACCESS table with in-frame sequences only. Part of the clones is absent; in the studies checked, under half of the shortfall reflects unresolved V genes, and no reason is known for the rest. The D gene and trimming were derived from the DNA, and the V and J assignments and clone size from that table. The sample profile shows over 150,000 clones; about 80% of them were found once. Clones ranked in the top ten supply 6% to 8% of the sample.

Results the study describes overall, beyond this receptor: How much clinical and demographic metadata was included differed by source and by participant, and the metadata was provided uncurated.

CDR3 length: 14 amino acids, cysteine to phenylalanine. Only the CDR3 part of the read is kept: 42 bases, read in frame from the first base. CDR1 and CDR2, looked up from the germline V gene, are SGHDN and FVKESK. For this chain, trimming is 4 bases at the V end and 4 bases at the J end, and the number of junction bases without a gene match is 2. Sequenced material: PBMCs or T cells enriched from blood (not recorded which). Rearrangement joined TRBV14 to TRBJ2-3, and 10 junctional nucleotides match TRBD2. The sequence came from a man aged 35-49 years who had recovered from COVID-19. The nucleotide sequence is TGTGCCAGCAGCCCCGGGACTAGCGCAGATACGCAGTATTTT. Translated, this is CASSPGTSADTQYF.